Listed here are 3 T cell receptor beta chains from one sample, sequenced in a study of shared clonotypes between healthy human individuals (dated by TCRdb to the early 2020s). The method behind the library was the immunoSEQ multiplex PCR assay. Drawn from immuneACCESS, this table holds only the in-frame rearrangements with V and J called that TCRdb kept. Clones are partly lost; checked studies trace under half to an unresolved V gene and leave the rest unexplained. In this sample the table shows more than 550,000 clones, 72% of which occur a single time. The ten largest account for approximately 1.8% of the sample. Source material: memory CD4+ T cells sorted from blood. Interpreted using the paper, the cell subset or site label stands for: CD45RA-negative fraction. All receptors derive from a woman between 25 and 40 years old in good health.

A remark on this clone: This may stem from a read error, because a much larger clone lies one nucleotide away. V and J are TRBV27 and TRBJ2-7; TRBD2 might be the D (5 bases). Trimming pared 1 base from V and 6 bases from J, leaving 10 bases between. This CDR3 comprises 13 residues. The germline gives CDR1 MNHEY, CDR2 SMNVEV (reference sequence). Here the CDR3 reads CASSLWPGVEQYF. As DNA, the CDR3 is TGTGCCAGCAGTTTATGGCCCGGGGTCGAGCAGTACTTC.

The rearrangement links TRBV5-4 to TRBJ1-1, with a possible D match to TRBD1 (5 bases). Trimming took off 0 bases at V and 4 bases at J, with 10 bases between the two ends. The CDR3 consists of 14 residues. The germline CDR1 and CDR2 sequences are SGHNT and YYREEE (reference sequence). DNA for the CDR3: TGTGCCAGCAGCTTGGAATCAGGGATCACTGAAGCTTTCTTT. It codes for CASSLESGITEAFF.

In the case of this clone: At one of its ends the junction is not consistent with the germline gene, which may arise from a read error. This chain connects TRBV19 to TRBJ2-1; D gene ambiguous. Germline CDR1 and CDR2: LNHDA and SQIVND (reference sequence). CDR3 length: 15 amino acids. The CDR3 protein is CASSIDKKAINEEFF. Here the CDR3 DNA reads TGTGCCAGTAGTATAGACAAAAAAGCTATCAATGAGGAGTTCTTC.